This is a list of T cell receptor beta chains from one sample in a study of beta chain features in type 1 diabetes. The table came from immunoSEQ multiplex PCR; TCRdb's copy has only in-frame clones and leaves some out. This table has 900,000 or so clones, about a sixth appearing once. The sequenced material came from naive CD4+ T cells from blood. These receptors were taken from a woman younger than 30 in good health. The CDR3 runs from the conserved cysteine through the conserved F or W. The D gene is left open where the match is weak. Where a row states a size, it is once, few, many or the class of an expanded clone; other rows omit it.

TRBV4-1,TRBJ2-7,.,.,CASSQELGPGSYEQYF,TGCGCCAGCAGCCAAGAATTGGGTCCAGGGAGCTACGAGCAGTACTTC
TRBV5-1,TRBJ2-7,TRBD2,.,CASSSGLAGNEQYF,TGCGCCAGCAGCTCAGGACTAGCGGGAAACGAGCAGTACTTC
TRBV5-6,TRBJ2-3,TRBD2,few,CASSTPLAGLLDTQYF,TGTGCCAGCAGCACTCCTCTAGCGGGACTTTTGGATACGCAGTATTTT
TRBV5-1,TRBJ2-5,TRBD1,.,CASNYRGEETQYF,TGCGCCAGCAACTACAGGGGTGAAGAGACCCAGTACTTC
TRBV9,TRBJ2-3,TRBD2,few,CASSPSHPGLATTDTQYF,TGTGCCAGCAGCCCCTCTCACCCGGGACTAGCGACCACAGATACGCAGTATTTT
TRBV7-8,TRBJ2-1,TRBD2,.,CASSLGPSGRGNEQFF,TGTGCCAGCAGCTTAGGGCCTAGCGGGAGAGGGAATGAGCAGTTCTTC
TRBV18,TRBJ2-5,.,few,CASSPTAQETQYF,TGTGCCAGCTCACCGACAGCTCAGGAGACCCAGTACTTC
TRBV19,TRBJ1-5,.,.,CASSMDRDQPQHF,TGTGCCAGTAGTATGGACAGAGATCAGCCCCAGCATTTT
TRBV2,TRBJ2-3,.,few,CASSLRDGLTDTQYF,TGTGCCAGCAGCCTCCGGGACGGACTCACAGATACGCAGTATTTT
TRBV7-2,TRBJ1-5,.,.,CASSATRGLYNQPQHF,TGTGCCAGCAGTGCTACTCGGGGCCTTTACAATCAGCCCCAGCATTTT
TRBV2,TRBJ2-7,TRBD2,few,CASSDKSGDEQYF,TGTGCCAGCAGTGACAAAAGCGGGGACGAGCAGTACTTC
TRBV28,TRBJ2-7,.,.,CASSLLPPYEQYF,TGTGCCAGCAGTTTATTGCCTCCCTACGAGCAGTACTTC
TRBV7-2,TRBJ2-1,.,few,CASSLGWGAYNEQFF,TGTGCCAGCAGCTTAGGGTGGGGGGCCTACAATGAGCAGTTCTTC
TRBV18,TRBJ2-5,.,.,CASSPGLGAQETQYF,TGTGCCAGCTCACCAGGGCTGGGGGCCCAAGAGACCCAGTACTTC
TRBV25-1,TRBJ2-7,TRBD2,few,CASQGLAGSRSSYEQYF,TGTGCCAGCCAGGGACTAGCGGGTTCAAGGAGCTCCTACGAGCAGTACTTC
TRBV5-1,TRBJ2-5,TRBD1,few,CASSRNPGTGQETQYF,TGCGCCAGCAGTCGAAACCCCGGGACAGGCCAAGAGACCCAGTACTTC
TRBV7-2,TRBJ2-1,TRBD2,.,CASTKRVSGSDEQFF,TGTGCCAGCACCAAGCGGGTGAGCGGGAGCGATGAGCAGTTCTTC
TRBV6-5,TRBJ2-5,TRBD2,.,CASSYSGSGSQETQYF,TGTGCCAGCAGTTACTCCGGTAGCGGGAGCCAAGAGACCCAGTACTTC
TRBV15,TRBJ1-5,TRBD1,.,CATGTETFYSNQPQHF,TGTGCCACGGGGACAGAAACGTTTTATAGCAATCAGCCCCAGCATTTT
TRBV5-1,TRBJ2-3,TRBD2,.,CASSLGQSGLADTQYF,TGCGCCAGCAGCTTGGGACAGTCGGGACTAGCAGATACGCAGTATTTT
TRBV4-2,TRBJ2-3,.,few,CASSQAEVAGKTDTQYF,TGTGCCAGCAGCCAAGCGGAGGTGGCGGGAAAAACAGATACGCAGTATTTT